One and the same sample provided the 7 T cell receptor beta chains below, sequenced in a study of T cells in Graves' hyperthyroidism and ophthalmopathy. RNA transcripts were the template for amplifying TCR beta CDR3 regions. TCR CDR3 underwent first-round RT-PCR with the HTBI primer set. TCRdb re-analysed the multiplex PCR reads in MiXCR, keeping a single row per CDR3 protein. Counted here are under 700,000 distinct CDR3 sequences, just over 45% occurring once; the ten biggest clones make up roughly 8.2%. Sequenced material: peripheral blood or thyroid tissue (not recorded which). All receptors come from a woman between 18 and 29 years old with Graves' hyperthyroidism.

This clonotype was observed a few times. This chain uses TRBV24-1 with TRBJ2-3; D ambiguous. The CDR3 contains 14 residues. Germline CDR1 is KGHDR and CDR2 is SFDVKD. Trimming took off 5 bases at V and 0 bases at J, with 8 bases between the two ends. The DNA for the CDR3 is TGTGCCACCAGTGGTAGTGCTAGCACAGATACGCAGTATTTT. Its protein is CATSGSASTDTQYF.

The V and J genes are TRBV7-8 and TRBJ2-5; weak D call: TRBD1 (6 bases). The CDR3 length is 13 residues. Trimming cost V 6 bases and J 0 bases, with 8 bases left between them. Looked up from germline, CDR1 is SGHVS and CDR2 is FQNEAQ. The DNA for the CDR3 is TGTGCCAGCAGTCGGGACAACCAAGAGACCCAGTACTTC. It is translated as CASSRDNQETQYF. Variable domain in full (rest from reference TRBV7-8 and TRBJ2-5): GAGVSQSPRYKVAKRGQDVALRCDPISGHVSLFWYQQALGQGPEFLTYFQNEAQLDKSGLPSDRFFAERPEGSVSTLKIQRTQQEDSAVYLCASSRDNQETQYFGPGTRLLVL.

The V call is TRBV12-3 or TRBV12-4, the J call TRBJ2-7; a possible D gene is TRBD2 (7 bases). V lost 8 bases to trimming and J lost 1 base, with 12 bases between them. The CDR3 is 13 residues long. The DNA of the CDR3 is TGTGCCAGCGAAGAGGGGGGGTCCTACGAGCAGTACTTC. The encoded protein is CASEEGGSYEQYF.

This clonotype was observed a handful of times. A read error may account for a junction end that differs from germline. The chain combines TRBV7-9 with TRBJ1-3, with a weak D call TRBD1 (5 bases). The CDR3 covers 14 residues. Germline CDR1 is SEHNR and CDR2 is FQNEAQ (reference sequence). The DNA of the CDR3 is TGCGCCAGCAGCCAAGGGACCTCTCGAAACACCATATATTTT. Its translation: CASSQGTSRNTIYF.

The CDR3 protein is CASRPGNEQYF. CDR3 nucleotide sequence: TGTGCCAGCAGGCCCGGGAACGAGCAGTACTTC. J is TRBJ2-7 and V is TRBV7-2; TRBD2 is a possible D gene (5 bases). This CDR3 spans 11 amino acids. The germline gives CDR1 SGHTA, CDR2 FQGNSA. V dropped 6 bases and J dropped 5 bases, with 8 bases sitting between them.

This clonotype was detected only a few times. Since no conserved phenylalanine or tryptophan closes the CDR3, a read error is the likely cause. Because the CDR3's place on the DNA is in doubt, the DNA is left out and the CDR3 is given as listed by TCRdb. The rearrangement joins TRBV15 to TRBJ1-4; the D call of TRBD1 is as the table states it, not checked on the DNA. The CDR3 is made up of 9 amino acids, end residues included. The V gene's germline CDR1 is LNHNV and CDR2 YYDKDF (reference sequence). CDR3 sequence: CATSREVGA.

This sequence joins TRBV2 and TRBJ1-2; D remains ambiguous. V lost 7 bases and J lost 6, with 9 bases in between. Germline loops: CDR1 SNHLY, CDR2 FYNNEI. The length of the CDR3 is 11 residues. CDR3 amino acids: CASTGGDGYTF. The CDR3 DNA follows: TGTGCCAGCACGGGTGGGGATGGCTACACCTTC.